This TCR beta chain appears in the sequencing data of a study of regulatory T cells in long-lasting Graves disease. Arm-PCR of CDR3 regions and iRepertoire HTBI primers were used to build TCR beta libraries. Original methodology: The samples included 60 to 75 TRBV and about 13 TRBJ segments. TCRdb re-called the multiplex PCR reads with MiXCR, one entry per CDR3 protein. These V and J calls are TCRdb output, not the study's own analysis. The sample gives around 500,000 distinct CDR3 sequences, less than 15% of which show up once; about 9.1% is in the top ten. In its sample, this clonotype was seen a few times. Time point specified: newly diagnosed GD, antithyroid drugs for less than 3 months. The TCR library was made from RNA that had been extracted from PBMCs in TRIzol. The sample also formed part of further work on T cells in Graves' hyperthyroidism and ophthalmopathy. That source reports: When the TCR CDR3 underwent first-round RT-PCR, the HTBI primer set was used.

This clonotype was sampled from a man aged 30 to 39 with Graves disease. Sequencing used peripheral blood mononuclear cells (PBMCs), obtained at new diagnosis, from a patient treated with antithyroid drugs.

DNA of the CDR3: TGTGCCAGCAGCTTAGGGGGGACAGTCACTAATGAAAAACTGTTTTTT. This codes for CASSLGGTVTNEKLFF. The V and J genes are TRBV7-9 and TRBJ1-4; TRBD1 agrees at 7 bases. Germline CDR1 SEHNR, CDR2 FQNEAQ (reference sequence). Losses at the gene ends were 1 base for V and 2 bases for J; bases not matched to a gene: 4. This CDR3 spans 16 amino acids.